This T cell receptor (beta chain) was sequenced for a study of neoadjuvant anti-PD-1 for oral cavity cancer. Cohort: HPV-negative, locally advanced oral cavity squamous cell carcinoma patients. This CDR3 comprises 14 residues. V was shortened by 5 bases and J by 4 bases, with 14 bases between the two germline ends. CDR1 and CDR2 from the germline V gene are MDHEN and SYDVKM. Libraries were prepared by immunoSEQ multiplex PCR; TCRdb keeps only in-frame clonotypes and omits some of them. The sample contains tens of thousands of clones, around 88% of which appear only once. The source was PBMCs, collected before nivolumab (anti-PD-1) treatment. The sequence derives from a person between 35 and 79 years old with oral cavity squamous cell carcinoma. The chain uses TRBV28 and TRBJ1-1; the D is unclear. CDR3 sequence (DNA): TGTGCCAGCAGTCCCTCCCCGGGGTTCACTGAAGCTTTCTTT. The encoded protein is CASSPSPGFTEAFF.